This TCR beta chain was sequenced during a study of CD8 T cells in ankylosing spondylitis. Germline CDR1 DFQATT, CDR2 SNEGSKA (reference sequence). V was clipped by 6 bases and J by 0 bases; unmatched bases: 8. This CDR3 region has 16 residues. This clonotype came up many times. TCRdb reprocessed the 5' RACE reads via MiXCR and lists one record per CDR3 protein. The data hold about 240,000 distinct CDR3 sequences, with 7.5% to 9% observed a single time. The sequencing input was blood, either unsorted or a sorted T cell fraction (not recorded which). The V and J genes are TRBV20-1 and TRBJ2-6, with 7 bases fitting TRBD1. The sequence derives from a male donor with ankylosing spondylitis or in good health (not recorded which). This CDR3 is CSAPTGALSGANVLTF. The CDR3 region has the DNA TGCAGTGCCCCAACAGGGGCCCTCTCTGGGGCCAACGTCCTGACTTTC.